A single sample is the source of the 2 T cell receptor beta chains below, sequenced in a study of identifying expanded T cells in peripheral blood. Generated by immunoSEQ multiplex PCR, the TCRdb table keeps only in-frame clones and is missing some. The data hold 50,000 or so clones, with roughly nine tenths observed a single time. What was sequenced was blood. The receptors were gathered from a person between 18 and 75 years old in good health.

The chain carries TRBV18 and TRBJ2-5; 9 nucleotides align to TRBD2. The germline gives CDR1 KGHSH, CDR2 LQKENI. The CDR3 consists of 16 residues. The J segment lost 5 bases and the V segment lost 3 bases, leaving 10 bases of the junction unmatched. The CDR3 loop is CASSPLLGLAEETQYF. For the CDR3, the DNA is TGTGCCAGCTCACCCCTCCTGGGACTAGCTGAGGAGACCCAGTACTTC.

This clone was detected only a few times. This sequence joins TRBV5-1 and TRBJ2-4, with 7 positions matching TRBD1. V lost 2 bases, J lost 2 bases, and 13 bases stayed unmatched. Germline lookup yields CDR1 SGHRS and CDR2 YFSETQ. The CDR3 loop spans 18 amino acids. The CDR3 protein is CASSFLVGDSVTKNIQYF. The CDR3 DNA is TGCGCCAGCAGCTTTTTGGTAGGGGACAGCGTAACCAAAAACATTCAGTACTTC.